The present T cell receptor (beta chain) was sequenced within a study of T cell repertoires in cytomegalovirus infection. At the level of the study: The public TCR beta signatures pointed to both CMV infection and matching HLA type.

With regard to this clonotype: The antigen is undetermined.

One entry per CDR3 protein results from TCRdb running MiXCR on the reads. The sample has about 220,000 distinct CDR3 sequences, about 38% seen once. The study's findings and limits: What dominated the ex vivo response were HLA-C-restricted CMV-specific TCR beta clonotypes.

Germline lookup yields CDR1 MNHEY and CDR2 SMNVEV (reference sequence). V was pared by 5 bases and J by 3 bases, with 5 bases of the junction left unmatched. The length of the CDR3 is 14 residues. V usage is TRBV27 and J usage is TRBJ2-7; 9 bases align to TRBD1. This receptor was obtained from a human donor in good health (CMV status not recorded). Some clones in this sample may be carry-over from other donors' samples. Sample: CD8+ T cells from cultured PBMCs, taken from culture after CMV antigen stimulation. The CDR3, as DNA: TGTGCCAGCAGTGACACAGGGGGCATCTACGAGCAGTACTTC. Its translation is CASSDTGGIYEQYF.